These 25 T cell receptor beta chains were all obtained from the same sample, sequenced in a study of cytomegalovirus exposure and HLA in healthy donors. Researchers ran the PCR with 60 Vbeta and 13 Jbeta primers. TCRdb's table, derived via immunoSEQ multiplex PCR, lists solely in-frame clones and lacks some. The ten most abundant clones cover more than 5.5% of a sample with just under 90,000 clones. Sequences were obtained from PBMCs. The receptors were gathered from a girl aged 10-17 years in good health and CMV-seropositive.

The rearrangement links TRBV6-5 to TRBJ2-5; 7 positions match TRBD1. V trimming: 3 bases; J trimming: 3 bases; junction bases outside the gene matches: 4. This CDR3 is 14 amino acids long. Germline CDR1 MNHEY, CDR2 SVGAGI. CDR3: CASSYRQGKETQYF. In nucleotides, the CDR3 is TGTGCCAGCAGTTATCGACAGGGTAAAGAGACCCAGTACTTC.

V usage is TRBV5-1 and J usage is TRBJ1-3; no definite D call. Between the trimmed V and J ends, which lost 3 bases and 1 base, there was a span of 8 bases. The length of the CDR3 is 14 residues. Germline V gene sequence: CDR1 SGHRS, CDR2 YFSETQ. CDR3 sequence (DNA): TGCGCCAGCAGCTACAGCAATTCTGGAAACACCATATATTTT. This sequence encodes CASSYSNSGNTIYF.

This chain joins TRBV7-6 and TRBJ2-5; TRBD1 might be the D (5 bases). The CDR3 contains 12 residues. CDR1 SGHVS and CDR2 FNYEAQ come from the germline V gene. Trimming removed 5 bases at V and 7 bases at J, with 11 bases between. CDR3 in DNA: TGTGCCAGCAGCGCAGGGTTCGGGACCCAGTACTTC. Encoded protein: CASSAGFGTQYF.

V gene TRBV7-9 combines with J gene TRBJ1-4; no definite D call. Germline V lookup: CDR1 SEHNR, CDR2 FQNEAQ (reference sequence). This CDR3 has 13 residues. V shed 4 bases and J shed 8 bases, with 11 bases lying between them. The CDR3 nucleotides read TGTGCCAGCAGCTCCGGTGATATGGAAAAACTGTTTTTT. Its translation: CASSSGDMEKLFF.

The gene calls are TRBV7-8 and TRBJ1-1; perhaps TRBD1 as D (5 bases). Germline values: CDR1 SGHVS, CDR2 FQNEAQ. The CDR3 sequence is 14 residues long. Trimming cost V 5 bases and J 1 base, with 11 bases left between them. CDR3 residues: CASSPREGNTEAFF. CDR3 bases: TGTGCCAGCAGCCCCAGGGAGGGGAACACTGAAGCTTTCTTT.

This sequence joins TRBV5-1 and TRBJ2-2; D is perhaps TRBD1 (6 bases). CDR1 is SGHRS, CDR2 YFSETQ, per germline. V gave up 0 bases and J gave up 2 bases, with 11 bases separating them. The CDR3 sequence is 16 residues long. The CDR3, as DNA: TGCGCCAGCAGCTTGGGAGGCAGGGGAAACACCGGGGAGCTGTTTTTT. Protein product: CASSLGGRGNTGELFF.

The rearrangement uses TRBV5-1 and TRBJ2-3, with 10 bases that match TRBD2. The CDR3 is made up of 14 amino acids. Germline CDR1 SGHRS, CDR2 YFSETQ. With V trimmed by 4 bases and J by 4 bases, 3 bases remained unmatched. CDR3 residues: CASSSGGAADTQYF. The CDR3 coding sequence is TGCGCCAGCAGCAGCGGGGGGGCAGCAGATACGCAGTATTTT.

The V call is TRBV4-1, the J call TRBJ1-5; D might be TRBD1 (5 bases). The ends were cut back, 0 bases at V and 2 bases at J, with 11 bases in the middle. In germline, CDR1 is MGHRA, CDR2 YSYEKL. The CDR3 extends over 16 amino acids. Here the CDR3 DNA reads TGCGCCAGCAGCCAAGACCAGGGTTTGGGCAATCAGCCCCAGCATTTT. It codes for CASSQDQGLGNQPQHF.

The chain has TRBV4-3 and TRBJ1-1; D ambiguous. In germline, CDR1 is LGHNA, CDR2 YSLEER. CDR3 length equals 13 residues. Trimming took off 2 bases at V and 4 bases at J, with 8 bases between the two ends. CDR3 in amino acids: CASSQPGLTEAFF. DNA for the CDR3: TGCGCCAGCAGCCAACCAGGACTCACTGAAGCTTTCTTT.

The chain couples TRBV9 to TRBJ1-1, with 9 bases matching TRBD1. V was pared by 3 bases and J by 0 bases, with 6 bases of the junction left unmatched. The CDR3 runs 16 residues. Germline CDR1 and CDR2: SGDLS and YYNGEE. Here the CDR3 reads CASSAGTGLMNTEAFF. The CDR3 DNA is TGTGCCAGCAGCGCAGGGACAGGGCTAATGAACACTGAAGCTTTCTTT.

The CDR3 region is CASSGRDSHNEQFF. The CDR3 nucleotides are TGTGCCAGTAGTGGCCGGGACAGCCACAATGAGCAGTTCTTC. The chain has TRBV19 and TRBJ2-1; 7 bases align to TRBD1. The germline CDR1 and CDR2 sequences are LNHDA and SQIVND (reference sequence). Trimming at V came to 5 bases and at J to 5 bases, leaving 6 bases not matched to a gene. CDR3 length equals 14 residues.

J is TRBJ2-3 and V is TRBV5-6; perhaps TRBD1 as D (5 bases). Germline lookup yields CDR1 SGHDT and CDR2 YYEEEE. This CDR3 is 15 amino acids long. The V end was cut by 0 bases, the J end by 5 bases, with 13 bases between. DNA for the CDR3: TGTGCCAGCAGCTTGGTCTGGGGCGGAGAAGATACGCAGTATTTT. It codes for CASSLVWGGEDTQYF.

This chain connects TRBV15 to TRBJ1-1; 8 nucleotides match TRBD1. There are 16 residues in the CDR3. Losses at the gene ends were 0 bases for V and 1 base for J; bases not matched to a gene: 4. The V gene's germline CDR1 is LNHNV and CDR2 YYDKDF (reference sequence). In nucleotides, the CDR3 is TGTGCCACCAGCAGAGATCAGGGGGCTGGGAACACTGAAGCTTTCTTT. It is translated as CATSRDQGAGNTEAFF.

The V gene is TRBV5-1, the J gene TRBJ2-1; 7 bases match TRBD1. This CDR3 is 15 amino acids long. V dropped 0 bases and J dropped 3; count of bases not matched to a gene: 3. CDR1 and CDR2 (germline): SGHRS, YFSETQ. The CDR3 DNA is TGCGCCAGCAGCTTGGACGGACAGGACTACAATGAGCAGTTCTTC. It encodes CASSLDGQDYNEQFF.

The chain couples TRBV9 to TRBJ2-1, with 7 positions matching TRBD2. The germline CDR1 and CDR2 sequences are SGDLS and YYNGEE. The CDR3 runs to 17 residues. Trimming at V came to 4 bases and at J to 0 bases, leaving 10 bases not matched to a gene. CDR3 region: CASSLGGGDPSYNEQFF. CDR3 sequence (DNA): TGTGCCAGCAGCTTGGGTGGGGGGGACCCCTCCTACAATGAGCAGTTCTTC.

The CDR3: CSVEPSGRGGFEAFF. The DNA of the CDR3 is TGCAGCGTTGAGCCGTCGGGGAGGGGTGGATTTGAAGCTTTCTTT. This chain joins TRBV29-1 and TRBJ1-1; D might be TRBD1 (5 bases). Germline lookup yields CDR1 SQVTM and CDR2 ANQGSEA. CDR3 length: 15 amino acids. V was shortened by 3 bases and J by 7 bases, with 21 bases between the two germline ends. Full variable domain (missing parts from reference TRBV29-1 and TRBJ1-1): SAVISQKPSRDICQRGTSLTIQCQVDSQVTMMFWYRQQPGQSLTLIATANQGSEATYESGFVIDKFPISRPNLTFSTLTVSNMSPEDSSIYLCSVEPSGRGGFEAFFGQGTRLTVV.

DNA of the CDR3: TGCGCCAGCAGCTGGGACAGGGGGAACACTGAAGCTTTCTTT. Translated: CASSWDRGNTEAFF. The chain couples TRBV5-1 to TRBJ1-1; 10 nucleotides line up with TRBD1. The CDR3 sequence is 14 residues long. J was trimmed by 1 base and V by 3 bases; bases with no gene match: 0. The germline V gene has CDR1 SGHRS and CDR2 YFSETQ.

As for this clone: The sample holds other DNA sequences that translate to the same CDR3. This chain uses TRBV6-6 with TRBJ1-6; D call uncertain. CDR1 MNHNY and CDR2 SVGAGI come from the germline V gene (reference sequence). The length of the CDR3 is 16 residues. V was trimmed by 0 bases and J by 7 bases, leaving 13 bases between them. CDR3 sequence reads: CASSYSMAGNNSPLHF. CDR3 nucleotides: TGTGCCAGCAGTTACTCGATGGCGGGGAACAATTCACCCCTCCACTTT.

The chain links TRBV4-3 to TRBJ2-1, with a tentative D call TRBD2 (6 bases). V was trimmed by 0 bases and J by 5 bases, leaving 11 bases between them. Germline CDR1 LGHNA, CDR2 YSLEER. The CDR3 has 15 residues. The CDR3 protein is CASSQDQGLDNEQFF. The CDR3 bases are TGCGCCAGCAGCCAAGATCAGGGACTTGACAATGAGCAGTTCTTC.

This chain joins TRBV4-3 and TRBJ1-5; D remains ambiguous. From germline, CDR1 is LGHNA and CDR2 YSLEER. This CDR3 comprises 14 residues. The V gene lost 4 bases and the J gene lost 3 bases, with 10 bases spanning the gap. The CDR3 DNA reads TGCGCCAGCAGCCCGGGGTTAGACAATCAGCCCCAGCATTTT. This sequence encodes CASSPGLDNQPQHF.

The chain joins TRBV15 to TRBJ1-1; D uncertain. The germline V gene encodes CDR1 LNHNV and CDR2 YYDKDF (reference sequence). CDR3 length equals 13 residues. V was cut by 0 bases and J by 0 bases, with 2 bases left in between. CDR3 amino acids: CATSRDMNTEAFF. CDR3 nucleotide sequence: TGTGCCACCAGCAGAGACATGAACACTGAAGCTTTCTTT.

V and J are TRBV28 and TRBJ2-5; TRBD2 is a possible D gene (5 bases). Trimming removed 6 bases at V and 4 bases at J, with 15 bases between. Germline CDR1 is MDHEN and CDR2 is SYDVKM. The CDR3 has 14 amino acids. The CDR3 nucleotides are TGTGCCAGCAGGTCACCCCGGGATCCAGAGACCCAGTACTTC. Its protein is CASRSPRDPETQYF.

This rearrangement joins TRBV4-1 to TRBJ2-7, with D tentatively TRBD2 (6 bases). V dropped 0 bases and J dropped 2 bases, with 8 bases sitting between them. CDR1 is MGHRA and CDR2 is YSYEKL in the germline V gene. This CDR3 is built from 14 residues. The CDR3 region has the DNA TGCGCCAGCAGCCAAGATCGCGGGGCCTACGAGCAGTACTTC. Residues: CASSQDRGAYEQYF.

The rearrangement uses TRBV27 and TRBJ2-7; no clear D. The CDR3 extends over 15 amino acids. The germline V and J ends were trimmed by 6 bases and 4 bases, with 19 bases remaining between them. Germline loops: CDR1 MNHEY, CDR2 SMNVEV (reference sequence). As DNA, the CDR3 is TGTGCCAGCAGCCCCTCGTTGGGCATCCTATACGAGCAGTACTTC. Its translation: CASSPSLGILYEQYF.

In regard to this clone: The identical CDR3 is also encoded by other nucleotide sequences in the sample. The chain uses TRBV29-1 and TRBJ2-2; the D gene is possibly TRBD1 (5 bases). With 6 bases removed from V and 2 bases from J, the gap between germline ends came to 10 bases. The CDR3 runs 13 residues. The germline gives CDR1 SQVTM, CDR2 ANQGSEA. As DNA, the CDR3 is TGCAGCGTCACTGACAGTAACACCGGGGAGCTGTTTTTT. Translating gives CSVTDSNTGELFF.